Below are 11 T cell receptor beta chains sequenced from a single sample in a study of blood T cell repertoires in COVID-19. Repertoires were generated with immunoSEQ multiplex PCR, while TCRdb's copy carries only in-frame clones and drops some. Of around 170,000 clones in the sample, about 88% were seen once. Material for sequencing was peripheral blood. The receptors stem from a woman in her 30s with active or convalescent COVID-19.

The CDR3 nucleotides are TGCGCCAGCAGCCCCGGGACTTCGACTAGCACAGATACGCAGTATTTT. It yields the protein CASSPGTSTSTDTQYF. V and J are TRBV4-1 and TRBJ2-3, with a possible D match to TRBD2 (6 bases). The CDR3 loop spans 16 amino acids. Trimming pared 4 bases from V and 0 bases from J, leaving 14 bases between. Per the germline V gene, CDR1 is MGHRA and CDR2 is YSYEKL.

This clone was counted only a few times. The V gene is TRBV18, the J gene TRBJ1-3; D ambiguous. The CDR3 has 14 amino acids. V was shortened by 3 bases and J by 2 bases, with 8 bases between the two germline ends. Per germline, CDR1 KGHSH and CDR2 LQKENI. The CDR3 spells CASSPTSTGNTIYF. The CDR3 bases are TGTGCCAGCTCACCCACGAGCACTGGAAACACCATATATTTT.

The rearrangement links TRBV3-1 (or the pseudogene TRBV3-2) to TRBJ1-4; 9 bases are shared with TRBD1. The CDR3 is 18 amino acids. J was trimmed by 2 bases and V by 0 bases; bases with no gene match: 7. CDR1 is LGHDT and CDR2 is YNNKEL in the germline V gene (reference sequence). The CDR3 nucleotides are TGTGCCAGCAGCCAAGAGGACAGGGGTTCGGCCACTAATGAAAAACTGTTTTTT. Translated: CASSQEDRGSATNEKLFF.

V and J are TRBV19 and TRBJ2-7; 7 nucleotides align to TRBD1. The CDR3 has 13 amino acids. J was trimmed by 1 base and V by 8 bases; bases with no gene match: 5. Per the germline V gene, CDR1 is LNHDA and CDR2 is SQIVND (reference sequence). The CDR3 protein is CASSTGRSYEQYF. CDR3 nucleotides: TGTGCCAGTTCGACAGGGCGGTCCTACGAGCAGTACTTC.

Concerning this clone: Other DNA sequences in this sample translate to the same CDR3. The chain is built from TRBV11-3 and TRBJ2-1, with D unclear. Looked up from germline, CDR1 is SGHNT and CDR2 is YENEEA. The CDR3 is 13 amino acids. Trimming took off 4 bases at V and 4 bases at J, with 8 bases between the two ends. The CDR3 region has the DNA TGTGCCAGCAGCTCGACGGGTTACAATGAGCAGTTCTTC. Translating it yields CASSSTGYNEQFF. The full variable domain, rest sourced from reference TRBV11-3 and TRBJ2-1, is EAGVVQSPRYKIIEKKQPVAFWCNPISGHNTLYWYLQNLGQGPELLIRYENEEAVDDSQLPKDRFSAERLKGVDSTLKIQPAELGDSAVYLCASSSTGYNEQFFGPGTRLTVL.

The chain has TRBV5-1 and TRBJ2-1, with 7 bases aligning to TRBD2. Germline V lookup: CDR1 SGHRS, CDR2 YFSETQ. J gave up 8 bases and V 9 bases, and 14 bases lay outside the gene matches. The CDR3 has 14 residues. Here the CDR3 reads CATTGEGPFDEQFF. The CDR3 region has the DNA TGCGCCACCACCGGGGAGGGGCCCTTCGATGAGCAGTTCTTC.

This clone was seen once. The chain couples TRBV25-1 to TRBJ2-3; a weak D match, TRBD2 (6 bases). CDR3 size: 14 residues. With 7 bases removed from V and 0 bases from J, the gap between germline ends came to 11 bases. Looked up from germline, CDR1 is MGHDK and CDR2 is SYGVNS. The CDR3 DNA reads as TGTGCCAGCATGGAGGGCCCTAGCACAGATACGCAGTATTTT. Its translation is CASMEGPSTDTQYF.

The DNA of the CDR3 is TGTGCCACCAGCAGTGGAGCCCCTTTGAACACCGGGGAGCTGTTTTTT. Translation: CATSSGAPLNTGELFF. This sequence joins TRBV15 and TRBJ2-2; D unresolved. V lost 3 bases to trimming and J lost 1 base, with 12 bases between them. The V gene's germline CDR1 is LNHNV and CDR2 YYDKDF (reference sequence). This CDR3 is 16 amino acids long.

This chain joins TRBV25-1 and TRBJ1-3, with D perhaps TRBD1 (6 bases). The V end lost 6 bases, the J end lost 3 bases, and 15 bases lay between the germline ends. The CDR3 is 15 residues long. Germline V gene data show CDR1 as MGHDK and CDR2 as SYGVNS. CDR3 residues: CASRGTGNRGNTIYF. CDR3 sequence (DNA): TGTGCCAGCAGGGGAACAGGGAACCGTGGAAACACCATATATTTT.

CDR3: CASSPGTGDIQYF. CDR3 coding DNA: TGTGCCAGCTCACCTGGGACAGGGGACATTCAGTACTTC. J is TRBJ2-4 and V is TRBV18, with 10 bases fitting TRBD1. Unmatched junction bases numbered 1, after V lost 3 bases and J lost 8 bases. The CDR3 loop spans 13 amino acids. CDR1 and CDR2 from the germline V gene are KGHSH and LQKENI.

The CDR3 DNA sequence: TGCGCCAGCAGCTTGATGGGGAGCTCCTATAATTCACCCCTCCACTTT. Translating gives CASSLMGSSYNSPLHF. V is TRBV5-1 and J is TRBJ1-6; D remains unclear. The CDR3 is made up of 16 amino acids. V lost 1 base and J lost 0, with 8 bases in between. Germline V gives CDR1 SGHRS, CDR2 YFSETQ.